Included here is one T cell receptor (beta chain) sequence, with context. Its specificity is unknown. This CDR3 is built from 16 residues. The germline V and J ends were trimmed by 0 bases and 2 bases, with 13 bases remaining between them. CDR1 is SGDLS and CDR2 is YYNGEE in the germline V gene. Data came from immunoSEQ multiplex PCR; TCRdb stores just in-frame clones and leaves some out. Among about 19,000 clones listed, about 86% were seen once. These data originate in a study of somatic mutations in cytotoxic T cells in rheumatoid arthritis. Study summary: In some cases, T-cell populations stained with V beta antibodies were flow-sorted at nearly 100% purity, and these included V beta1+ cells sequenced for TCRB.

Once isolated by positive magnetic bead selection, the CD4+ and CD8+ cells had their purity checked by flow cytometry. Overall study findings and caveats: The CD8+ clonality of rheumatoid arthritis patients increased with age, whereas that of healthy controls did not. Over 20% of CD8+ cells belonged to the largest CD8+ clone in about an eighth of the roughly 60 patients.

The TCR originated in a man aged 40-49 years in good health. Specimen: CD8+ T cells sorted from blood. The chain links TRBV9 to TRBJ2-3; no reliable D call. CDR3 bases: TGTGCCAGCAGCGTAGATGGCTATACCTACACAGATACGCAGTATTTT. It translates to CASSVDGYTYTDTQYF.